This T cell receptor beta chain derives from a study of T cells after yellow fever vaccination. Study overall: When fractions had low cell numbers, they were prepared with SMART-Seq v4 Ultra Low Input.

This clonotype was observed a handful of times. The target antigen is unknown. They built TCR cDNA with 5'RACE template switching, a step that put in a universal primer site and UMIs. TCRdb itself ran the 5' RACE reads through MiXCR, one entry per CDR3 protein. The table shows some 560,000 distinct CDR3 sequences, with roughly 19% occurring only once. Study-wide points: Among primary-vaccination clones, most reappeared after the booster, at roughly 95% for CD4 and 88% for CD8. Abundant bulk-derived clonotypes could contaminate FACS-sorted repertoires.

This CDR3 is 14 amino acids long. Trimming stripped 2 bases from V and 5 bases from J, with 11 bases between. The germline V gene has CDR1 SGHVS and CDR2 FNYEAQ. The sequenced sample was PBMCs, obtained 15 days after the yellow fever booster vaccination. The V and J genes are TRBV7-6 and TRBJ2-3; D may be TRBD1 or TRBD2 (6 bases each). The TCR originated in a man aged 25 to 40 who received the YFV17D yellow fever vaccine. The CDR3 nucleotides are TGTGCCAGCAGCTTATGGGGGGCCAAAGATACGCAGTATTTT. This gives the protein CASSLWGAKDTQYF.